This T cell receptor (beta chain) was observed in a study of T-cell memory formation after mild COVID-19. Study overall: TCR clusters mostly belonged to single donors.

CDR1 SNHLY and CDR2 FYNNEI come from the germline V gene. V lost 4 bases, J lost 4 bases, and 2 bases stayed unmatched. The CDR3 runs 13 residues. Study-wide results and limits: Chiefly within CM and EM were the contracting CD4+ clones; CD8+ ones were within EMRA.

From 5'RACE with constant-segment primers came TCR alpha and TCR beta cDNA libraries that carried sample barcodes and UMIs. MiXCR, applied by TCRdb to the 5' RACE reads, yields one record per CDR3 protein. This table holds approximately 190,000 distinct CDR3 sequences, approximately 20% found once. This clonotype has ten or more counts. Its antigen is not identified. Sequencing used PBMCs or a T cell subset sorted from them (not recorded which). The sequence was collected from an adult woman who had mild COVID-19 (a few samples of this study predate the infection). Cell type and time point are not known. V is TRBV2 and J is TRBJ2-5, with TRBD1 identical over 8 bases. As DNA, the CDR3 is TGTGCCAGCAGTGGACAGGGGATAGAGACCCAGTACTTC. Translated, it gives CASSGQGIETQYF.